Sequencing of this T cell receptor beta chain was carried out in a study of blood T cells in healthy people across ages. Study-wide results and caveats: Researchers report that TCR beta diversity correlated strongly with naive T cell percentage.

On this clonotype itself: Its antigen is currently unknown.

Together with a sample-barcoded 5' primer, a J-beta primer mix was included in a second PCR lasting roughly 6 to 12 cycles. MiXCR, run by TCRdb on the 5' RACE reads, gives a single entry per CDR3 protein. This sample has hundreds of thousands of distinct CDR3 sequences, with about three fifths found just once. Each individual donor underwent a draw of ten milliliters of peripheral blood. This CDR3 has 13 amino acids. Trimming removed 6 bases from V and 3 bases from J, with 8 bases in between. Germline V gene lookup returns CDR1 KGHDR and CDR2 SFDVKD. The sequencing input was blood. The source is a man aged 25 to 45 in good health. The chain joins TRBV24-1 to TRBJ2-1; D gene ambiguous. The CDR3 here is CATSSPNYNEQFF. The CDR3 coding sequence is TGTGCCACCAGTAGCCCAAACTACAATGAGCAGTTCTTC.